This passage covers 7 T cell receptor beta chains from one sample sequenced in a study of human T cells and chemical hapten exposure. Described time point: healthy volunteer bleed at 6 weeks. Whole blood that had not been fractionated was the source of extracted total RNA. Each CDR3 protein is one row after TCRdb ran MiXCR on the RACE reads. This table has 50,000 to 70,000 distinct CDR3 sequences, about 6% appearing once. Sequencing was performed on whole blood. The receptor set was obtained from a female donor in good health. Some clones in this sample may be carry-over from other donors' samples.

The rearrangement joins TRBV2 to TRBJ2-1; 16 nucleotides agree with TRBD2. This CDR3 spans 17 amino acids. The ends lost 6 bases at V and 0 bases at J; junction bases unmatched: 2. In germline, CDR1 is SNHLY, CDR2 FYNNEI. The CDR3 DNA reads TGTGCCAGCAGGGGGACTAGCGGGAGGGGCTCCTACAATGAGCAGTTCTTC. It translates to CASRGTSGRGSYNEQFF.

This clonotype was picked up many times. This chain joins TRBV4-2 and TRBJ1-6, with D possibly TRBD1 on 5 matching bases. Germline assignment: CDR1 LGHNA and CDR2 YNFKEQ. The CDR3 is 15 amino acids. The germline V and J ends were trimmed by 4 bases and 5 bases, with 12 bases remaining between them. The CDR3 bases are TGTGCCAGCAGCCGAAACCGGGGGGATAATTCACCCCTCCACTTT. It yields the protein CASSRNRGDNSPLHF.

At least ten counts were recorded for this clonotype. The gene calls are TRBV29-1 and TRBJ2-2; TRBD1 aligns across 7 bases. The CDR3 sequence is 13 residues long. Looked up from germline, CDR1 is SQVTM and CDR2 is ANQGSEA. Trimming took 3 bases from V and 6 from J; bases not matched to a gene: 4. The CDR3 region has the DNA TGCAGCGTTGATTACAGGGGCTCCGGGGAGCTGTTTTTT. Translation gives CSVDYRGSGELFF.

This clonotype was detected ten times or more. This sequence joins TRBV20-1 and TRBJ2-7, with 8 bases fitting TRBD2. Germline CDR1 DFQATT, CDR2 SNEGSKA (reference sequence). Trimming at V came to 5 bases and at J to 0 bases, leaving 9 bases not matched to a gene. This CDR3 is 15 amino acids long. CDR3 region: CSAGPLAEASYEQYF. The CDR3 region has the DNA TGCAGTGCTGGACCACTAGCGGAGGCCTCCTACGAGCAGTACTTC.

This clonotype has at least ten counts. The CDR3 spells CASKSRDRAPEAFF. In nucleotides, the CDR3 is TGTGCCAGCAAGAGCCGGGACAGGGCCCCTGAAGCTTTCTTT. The genes are TRBV6-1 and TRBJ1-1; 9 nucleotides match TRBD1. The germline gives CDR1 MNHNS, CDR2 SASEGT. The V gene end was trimmed by 7 bases and the J gene end by 6 bases; junction bases not matched to a gene: 9. The CDR3 loop spans 14 amino acids.

This clonotype came up many times. This chain connects TRBV20-1 to TRBJ1-2; D unresolved. The germline CDR1 and CDR2 sequences are DFQATT and SNEGSKA (reference sequence). The CDR3 is 14 amino acids. Between the trimmed V and J ends, which lost 0 bases and 6 bases, there was a span of 14 bases. CDR3 sequence reads: CSARDYGPGDGYTF. Written as DNA, the CDR3 is TGCAGTGCTAGAGATTACGGACCTGGAGATGGCTACACCTTC.

The rearrangement joins TRBV28 to TRBJ2-7, with TRBD1 matching over 9 bases. This CDR3 has 15 residues. The ends lost 5 bases at V and 7 bases at J; junction bases unmatched: 12. Germline-derived CDR1 and CDR2 are MDHEN and SYDVKM. The DNA for the CDR3 is TGTGCCAGCAGTGGAACGGGACAGGGTTTTGGGGAGCAGTACTTC. Translated: CASSGTGQGFGEQYF.